This T cell receptor (beta chain) was captured in a study of blood T cell repertoires in COVID-19. At the level of the study: Samples of COVID-19 (acute and convalescent) were obtained from the United States, Italy and Spain.

The CDR3 consists of 15 residues. Germline V gives CDR1 SGHVS, CDR2 FQNEAQ. With V trimmed by 3 bases and J by 8 bases, 9 bases remained unmatched. Produced via immunoSEQ multiplex PCR; TCRdb's table is partial and in-frame only. The sample has roughly 240,000 clones, 70% to 85% seen once; the top ten hold around 2.4%. The source is a man aged 35 to 55 who had recovered from COVID-19. The V gene is TRBV7-8, the J gene TRBJ2-1, with 8 bases that match TRBD2. Sequencing input: peripheral blood. CDR3 in amino acids: CASSFPGLAVDEQFF. CDR3 coding DNA: TGTGCCAGCAGCTTCCCCGGACTAGCTGTCGATGAGCAGTTCTTC. Drawing the rest from reference TRBV7-8 and TRBJ2-1, the complete variable domain is GAGVSQSPRYKVAKRGQDVALRCDPISGHVSLFWYQQALGQGPEFLTYFQNEAQLDKSGLPSDRFFAERPEGSVSTLKIQRTQQEDSAVYLCASSFPGLAVDEQFFGPGTRLTVL.